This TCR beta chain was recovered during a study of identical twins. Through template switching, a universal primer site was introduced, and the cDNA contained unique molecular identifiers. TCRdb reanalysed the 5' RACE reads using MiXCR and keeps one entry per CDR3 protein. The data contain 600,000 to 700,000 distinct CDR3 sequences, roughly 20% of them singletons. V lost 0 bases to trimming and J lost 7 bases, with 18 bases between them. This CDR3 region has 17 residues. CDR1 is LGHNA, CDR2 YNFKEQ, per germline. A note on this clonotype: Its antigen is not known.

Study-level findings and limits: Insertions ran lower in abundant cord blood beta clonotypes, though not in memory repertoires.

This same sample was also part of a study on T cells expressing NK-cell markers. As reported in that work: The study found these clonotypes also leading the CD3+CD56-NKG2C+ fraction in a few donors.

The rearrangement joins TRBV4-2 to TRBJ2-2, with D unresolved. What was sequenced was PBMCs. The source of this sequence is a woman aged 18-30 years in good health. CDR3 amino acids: CASSQDSSPSVGGELFF. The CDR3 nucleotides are TGTGCCAGCAGCCAAGATAGCTCTCCAAGCGTGGGCGGGGAGCTGTTTTTT.